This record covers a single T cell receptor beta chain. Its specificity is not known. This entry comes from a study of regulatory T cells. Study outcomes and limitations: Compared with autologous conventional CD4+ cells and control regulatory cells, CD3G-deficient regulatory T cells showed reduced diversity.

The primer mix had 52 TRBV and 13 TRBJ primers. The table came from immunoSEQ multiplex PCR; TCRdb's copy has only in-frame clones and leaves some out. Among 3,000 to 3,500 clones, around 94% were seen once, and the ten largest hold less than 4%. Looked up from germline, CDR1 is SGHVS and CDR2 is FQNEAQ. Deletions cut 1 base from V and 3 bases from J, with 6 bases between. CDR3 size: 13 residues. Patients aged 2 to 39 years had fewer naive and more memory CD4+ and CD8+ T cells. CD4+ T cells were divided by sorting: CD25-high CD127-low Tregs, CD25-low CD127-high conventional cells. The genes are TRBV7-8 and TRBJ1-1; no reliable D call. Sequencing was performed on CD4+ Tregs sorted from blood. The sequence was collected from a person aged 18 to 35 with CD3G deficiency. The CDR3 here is CASSLDRYTEAFF. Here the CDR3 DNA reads TGTGCCAGCAGCTTAGACCGATACACTGAAGCTTTCTTT.